Listed below are T cell receptor beta chains from one sample, sequenced in a study of blood T cell repertoires in COVID-19. Repertoires were generated with immunoSEQ multiplex PCR, while TCRdb's copy carries only in-frame clones and drops some. Seen here are 70,000 to 100,000 clones, approximately 86% observed once, and the top ten hold 1.2%. The specimen was peripheral blood. These receptors were obtained from a man older than 75 with active or convalescent COVID-19. Each CDR3 is given with its conserved first and last residue. A D gene is named only where the DNA matches it firmly. Some rows have no size entry. The others give once, few or many, or a class for an expanded clone.

cdr3_length,clone_size,d_call,j_call,v_call,cdr3_aa,cdr3_nt
15,few,TRBD1,TRBJ1-4,TRBV2,CASSVTGGRNEKLFF,TGTGCCAGCAGCGTCACAGGGGGAAGGAATGAAAAACTGTTTTTT
14,-,-,TRBJ1-5,TRBV6-5,CASTISRGRQPQHF,TGTGCCAGCACCATAAGCAGGGGAAGGCAGCCCCAGCATTTT
14,-,TRBD1,TRBJ1-2,TRBV28,CASSESPGGYGYTF,TGTGCCAGCAGTGAAAGCCCAGGGGGGTATGGCTACACCTTC
17,-,TRBD1,TRBJ1-1,TRBV25-1,CASSERQGASRSTEAFF,TGTGCCAGCAGTGAGAGGCAGGGGGCCTCTCGGAGCACTGAAGCTTTCTTT
14,-,-,TRBJ2-1,TRBV6-5,CASSGPLSYNEQFF,TGTGCCAGCTCTGGTCCACTCTCCTACAATGAGCAGTTCTTC
13,once,TRBD1,TRBJ2-1,TRBV5-1,CASSGQGNDEQFF,TGCGCCAGCAGCGGACAGGGGAACGATGAGCAGTTCTTC
14,-,-,TRBJ2-1,TRBV7-8,CASSLRASGVEQFF,TGTGCCAGCAGCTTACGAGCATCGGGAGTAGAGCAGTTCTTC
17,few,TRBD2,TRBJ2-7,TRBV9,CASSPGLAGGLSYEQYF,TGTGCCAGCAGCCCGGGACTAGCGGGAGGGCTTTCCTACGAGCAGTACTTC
17,-,TRBD2,TRBJ2-3,TRBV5-4,CASSLPAGAASTDTQYF,TGTGCCAGCAGCTTGCCAGCGGGGGCAGCTAGCACAGATACGCAGTATTTT
19,-,-,TRBJ1-1,TRBV18,CASSPTGGANRGTDTEAFF,TGTGCCAGCTCACCCACCGGGGGGGCAAATCGGGGGACTGACACTGAAGCTTTCTTT
15,-,TRBD2,TRBJ2-1,TRBV19,CASSLTSVSYNEQFF,TGTGCCAGTAGCCTAACTAGCGTCTCCTACAATGAGCAGTTCTTC
15,-,-,TRBJ2-3,TRBV4-3,CASSQDRVITDTQYF,TGCGCCAGCAGCCAAGACAGGGTGATTACAGATACGCAGTATTTT
15,-,TRBD2,TRBJ2-3,TRBV7-9,CASSRTSGSTDTQYF,TGTGCCAGCAGCAGGACTAGCGGGAGTACAGATACGCAGTATTTT
15,-,-,TRBJ1-2,TRBV29-1,CSVEDGTGSVYGYTF,TGCAGCGTTGAAGATGGTACGGGGTCGGTCTATGGCTACACCTTC
14,-,-,TRBJ2-1,TRBV9,CASSVAGTYNEQFF,TGTGCCAGCAGCGTGGCCGGGACCTACAATGAGCAGTTCTTC
12,-,-,TRBJ2-7,TRBV28,CASKSARGEQYF,TGTGCCAGCAAATCCGCCCGGGGGGAGCAGTACTTC
17,-,TRBD1,TRBJ2-3,TRBV20-1,CSASKRQQGALPDTQYF,TGCAGTGCTAGTAAACGCCAACAGGGGGCGCTCCCAGATACGCAGTATTTT
14,-,-,TRBJ1-2,TRBV5-1,CASSLDSGATGYTF,TGCGCCAGCAGCTTGGATTCCGGAGCTACGGGCTACACCTTC
14,once,-,TRBJ2-2,TRBV5-8,CASSLAQNTGELFF,TGTGCCAGCAGCTTGGCACAGAACACCGGGGAGCTGTTTTTT
17,-,TRBD1,TRBJ1-1,TRBV11-1,CASSLAKSGTVNTEAFF,TGTGCCAGCAGCTTAGCGAAATCCGGGACAGTGAACACTGAAGCTTTCTTT
12,-,TRBD1,TRBJ2-7,TRBV25-1,CASSGTGYEQYF,TGTGCCAGCAGTGGGACAGGCTACGAGCAGTACTTC